One and the same sample provided the 29 T cell receptor beta chains below, sequenced in a study of CD8 T cells in ankylosing spondylitis. Study-wide findings and caveats: It appeared that ankylosing spondylitis blood was characterized by a TCR beta motif of fewer than 10 highly homologous variants.

TCRdb re-analysed the 5' RACE reads in MiXCR, keeping a single row per CDR3 protein. Among some 840,000 distinct CDR3 sequences listed, around 11% were seen once. The antigens for these receptors are not known. The sequencing sample was made of blood, either unsorted or a sorted T cell fraction (not recorded which). All receptors derive from a male donor with ankylosing spondylitis.

The J gene is TRBJ2-1, the V gene TRBV20-1, with 7 positions matching TRBD1. The V gene's germline CDR1 is DFQATT and CDR2 SNEGSKA (reference sequence). The ends lost 3 bases at V and 4 bases at J; junction bases unmatched: 6. The CDR3 extends over 14 amino acids. The CDR3 here is CSASRDSLYNEQFF. The CDR3 DNA is TGCAGTGCTAGCCGGGACAGCCTGTACAATGAGCAGTTCTTC.

This clonotype was seen at least ten times. The chain joins TRBV10-3 to TRBJ2-7; D is possibly TRBD1 (5 bases). This CDR3 comprises 15 residues. CDR1 ENHRY and CDR2 SYGVKD come from the germline V gene. V dropped 3 bases and J dropped 1 base, with 13 bases sitting between them. CDR3 sequence reads: CAISERQLRSYEQYF. CDR3 coding DNA: TGTGCCATCAGTGAAAGACAGTTGAGGTCCTACGAGCAGTACTTC.

This clonotype was seen a few times. V and J are TRBV20-1 and TRBJ2-7, with a tentative D call TRBD1 (5 bases). Between the trimmed V and J ends, which lost 3 bases and 0 bases, there was a span of 12 bases. The CDR3 extends over 14 amino acids. Germline V gene data show CDR1 as DFQATT and CDR2 as SNEGSKA (reference sequence). CDR3 nucleotides: TGCAGTGCTAGTCGCCGACAGAGCTCCTACGAGCAGTACTTC. This codes for CSASRRQSSYEQYF.

This clonotype was counted only a few times. The genes are TRBV20-1 and TRBJ2-3; TRBD1 might be the D (6 bases). The germline V gene has CDR1 DFQATT and CDR2 SNEGSKA (reference sequence). Trimming cost V 5 bases and J 2 bases, with 14 bases left between them. The CDR3 loop spans 14 amino acids. DNA for the CDR3: TGCAGTGCTCTGGGGGCCCCCTTCACAGATACGCAGTATTTT. This encodes CSALGAPFTDTQYF.

The gene calls are TRBV20-1 and TRBJ2-1, with TRBD2 identical over 13 bases. Germline CDR1 DFQATT, CDR2 SNEGSKA (reference sequence). The trim removed 5 bases at V and 7 bases at J, leaving 11 bases unmatched. This CDR3 has 16 residues. CDR3 in DNA: TGCAGTGCTGGGGCGGAACTAGCGGGGGGGCTGAATGAGCAGTTCTTC. Its translation: CSAGAELAGGLNEQFF.

The chain is built from TRBV11-2 and TRBJ2-7; a weak D match, TRBD2 (5 bases). V was cut by 5 bases and J by 3 bases, with 14 bases left in between. CDR3 length equals 14 residues. In germline, CDR1 is SGHAT, CDR2 FQNNGV. The CDR3 here is CASSPRTPSYEQYF. DNA of the CDR3: TGTGCCAGCAGCCCGCGGACTCCTAGCTACGAGCAGTACTTC.

The rearrangement links TRBV7-9 to TRBJ2-6, with unresolved D. This CDR3 comprises 14 residues. CDR1 and CDR2 (germline): SEHNR, FQNEAQ (reference sequence). The V end was cut by 7 bases, the J end by 0 bases, with 7 bases between. The CDR3 DNA sequence: TGTGCCAGCACCCCGTACTCTGGGGCCAACGTCCTGACTTTC. The encoded protein is CASTPYSGANVLTF.

The chain combines TRBV4-3 with TRBJ2-2, with TRBD1 as a possible D gene (6 bases). The germline V gene encodes CDR1 LGHNA and CDR2 YSLEER. The CDR3 runs 15 residues. Trimming left V 4 bases short and J 1 base short, with 10 bases between. CDR3 loop: CASSLTQGNTGELFF. The CDR3, as DNA: TGCGCCAGCAGCCTCACACAGGGGAACACCGGGGAGCTGTTTTTT.

J is TRBJ2-7 and V is TRBV6-1; TRBD1 matches 8 bases. This CDR3 region has 14 residues. Trimming cost V 5 bases and J 5 bases; bases outside gene matches: 8. Germline V gene lookup returns CDR1 MNHNS and CDR2 SASEGT. CDR3 region: CASSRYRGIDEQYF. The CDR3, as DNA: TGTGCCAGCAGTAGATACAGGGGGATCGACGAGCAGTACTTC.

The chain recombines TRBV5-1 with TRBJ2-6; D call uncertain. V lost 0 bases, J lost 0 bases, and 7 bases lay in between. The CDR3 has 16 amino acids. Per germline, CDR1 SGHRS and CDR2 YFSETQ. CDR3 sequence: CASSLGPLSGANVLTF. The CDR3 nucleotides are TGCGCCAGCAGCTTGGGGCCCCTCTCTGGGGCCAACGTCCTGACTTTC.

J is TRBJ1-6 and V is TRBV20-1; TRBD1 aligns across 8 bases. Trimming at V came to 6 bases and at J to 0 bases, leaving 4 bases not matched to a gene. CDR1 is DFQATT and CDR2 is SNEGSKA in the germline V gene (reference sequence). This CDR3 contains 15 residues. CDR3 loop: CSAPGGASYNSPLHF. As DNA, the CDR3 is TGCAGTGCCCCAGGGGGCGCCTCCTATAATTCACCCCTCCACTTT.

This rearrangement joins TRBV7-2 to TRBJ1-1; unclear D gene. Germline V gives CDR1 SGHTA, CDR2 FQGNSA. This CDR3 is built from 16 residues. The germline V and J ends were trimmed by 5 bases and 5 bases, with 21 bases remaining between them. The CDR3 nucleotides are TGTGCCAGCAGCCTATCTCACCGCCCAGGAAGGACTGAAGCTTTCTTT. Translation: CASSLSHRPGRTEAFF.

The chain combines TRBV5-1 with TRBJ2-5, with D possibly TRBD2 on 5 matching bases. V was shortened by 0 bases and J by 5 bases, with 14 bases between the two germline ends. The length of the CDR3 is 15 residues. CDR1 is SGHRS and CDR2 is YFSETQ in the germline V gene. The CDR3 is CASSLVEGRGETQYF. Written as DNA, the CDR3 is TGCGCCAGCAGCTTGGTCGAGGGCCGAGGGGAGACCCAGTACTTC.

This clonotype was found a few times. The chain carries TRBV12-3 or TRBV12-4 and TRBJ1-6; no definite D call. This CDR3 is built from 15 residues. The V end was cut by 2 bases, the J end by 9 bases, with 14 bases between. The CDR3 reads CASSLYSGGRSPLHF. The CDR3 DNA reads as TGTGCCAGCAGTTTATACAGCGGCGGCCGTTCACCCCTCCACTTT.

This rearrangement joins TRBV20-1 to TRBJ2-3; a possible D gene is TRBD2 (6 bases). V was cut by 7 bases and J by 1 base, with 9 bases left in between. The CDR3 has 12 amino acids. The V gene's germline CDR1 is DFQATT and CDR2 SNEGSKA (reference sequence). The CDR3 DNA is TGCAGTGGCACGGGGGGCACAGATACGCAGTATTTT. This encodes CSGTGGTDTQYF.

This clonotype occurred a few times. Written as DNA, the CDR3 is TGTGCCAGCAGCGTATCAGCGGGGGGCTGGAGCTCCTACAATGAGCAGTTCTTC. Translated: CASSVSAGGWSSYNEQFF. The chain recombines TRBV9 with TRBJ2-1, with 9 bases identical to TRBD2. In germline, CDR1 is SGDLS, CDR2 YYNGEE. Germline trimming cut 1 base from V and 0 bases from J; bases unmatched to any gene: 8. The CDR3 sequence is 18 residues long.

This clonotype showed up many times. The rearrangement uses TRBV18 and TRBJ1-2; D unresolved. Germline CDR1 is KGHSH and CDR2 is LQKENI. This CDR3 contains 13 residues. Trimming shortened V by 5 bases and J by 4 bases, and 11 bases separated the two germline ends. CDR3 amino acids: CASSGADIYGYTF. CDR3 DNA sequence: TGTGCCAGCTCAGGAGCAGACATCTATGGCTACACCTTC.

Of note for this clonotype: This may come from a read error, since a much larger clone is one base off. The rearrangement joins TRBV7-9 to TRBJ1-1; no clear D. With 0 bases removed from V and 0 bases from J, the gap between germline ends came to 8 bases. Germline CDR1 is SEHNR and CDR2 is FQNEAQ (reference sequence). The CDR3 runs 15 residues. CDR3 in amino acids: CASSLAVGMNTEAFF. The DNA of the CDR3 is TGTGCCAGCAGCTTAGCGGTGGGGATGAACACTGAAGCTTTCTTT.

This clonotype was seen only a few times. This chain links TRBV20-1 with TRBJ2-7, with a weak D call TRBD1 (6 bases). The CDR3 consists of 12 residues. Germline CDR1 DFQATT, CDR2 SNEGSKA (reference sequence). Between the trimmed V and J ends, which lost 6 bases and 2 bases, there was a span of 11 bases. The DNA for the CDR3 is TGCAGTGCCCTCAGGGGAACCTACGAGCAGTACTTC. This encodes CSALRGTYEQYF.

The sample holds many counts of this clonotype. The chain uses TRBV7-8 and TRBJ2-3; D gene ambiguous. The germline V and J ends were trimmed by 0 bases and 7 bases, with 8 bases remaining between them. This CDR3 comprises 13 residues. Germline-derived CDR1 and CDR2 are SGHVS and FQNEAQ. The CDR3 coding sequence is TGTGCCAGCAGCTTAGCGCGGATAAATACGCAGTATTTT. Protein sequence: CASSLARINTQYF.

This clonotype was counted only a few times. This chain connects TRBV28 to TRBJ2-4; TRBD1 matches at 10 bases. The CDR3 is 16 amino acids. Germline trimming cut 5 bases from V and 4 bases from J; bases unmatched to any gene: 8. Germline CDR1 is MDHEN and CDR2 is SYDVKM. The CDR3 region has the DNA TGTGCCAGCAGTGGTCAGGGACAGGGGTTAAAAAACATTCAGTACTTC. It yields the protein CASSGQGQGLKNIQYF.

This chain connects TRBV20-1 to TRBJ2-5; D gene uncertain. CDR1 is DFQATT, CDR2 SNEGSKA, per germline (reference sequence). The CDR3 contains 13 residues. Trimming removed 6 bases at V and 4 bases at J, with 15 bases between. The CDR3 here is CSAPESGRETQYF. DNA for the CDR3: TGCAGTGCCCCAGAAAGTGGACGAGAGACCCAGTACTTC.

Only a few counts were recorded for this clonotype. The genes are TRBV28 and TRBJ2-1; TRBD1 matches 9 bases. J gave up 15 bases and V 7 bases, and 13 bases lay outside the gene matches. This CDR3 has 13 residues. Per the germline V gene, CDR1 is MDHEN and CDR2 is SYDVKM. CDR3 loop: CASTTNPDRGRFF. The CDR3 DNA follows: TGTGCCAGCACCACAAACCCAGACAGGGGGAGGTTCTTC.

This clonotype was observed a few times. Written as DNA, the CDR3 is TGTGCCAGCAGCTTAGCGCAAGGGACACCGAACACTGAAGCTTTCTTT. Translated: CASSLAQGTPNTEAFF. This chain connects TRBV7-6 to TRBJ1-1; D is perhaps TRBD1 (6 bases). The V end lost 0 bases, the J end lost 1 base, and 12 bases lay between the germline ends. Per the germline V gene, CDR1 is SGHVS and CDR2 is FNYEAQ. This CDR3 has 16 residues.

This clonotype was found many times. The chain carries TRBV7-2 and TRBJ1-1; a weak D match, TRBD1 (5 bases). The V gene lost 5 bases and the J gene lost 5 bases, with 18 bases spanning the gap. Germline V gives CDR1 SGHTA, CDR2 FQGNSA. This CDR3 region has 15 residues. The CDR3 coding sequence is TGTGCCAGCAGCCTTGACCGCGGGGGGAGGACTGAAGCTTTCTTT. Protein product: CASSLDRGGRTEAFF.

This chain links TRBV7-2 with TRBJ2-3; TRBD2 agrees at 7 bases. Germline V CDR1 and CDR2: SGHTA, FQGNSA. J lost 2 bases, V lost 1 base, and 3 bases had no gene match. The CDR3 is 15 amino acids. The CDR3 loop reads CASSLDGGTTDTQYF. CDR3 sequence (DNA): TGTGCCAGCAGCTTAGACGGGGGGACCACAGATACGCAGTATTTT. Filled out from reference TRBV7-2 and TRBJ2-3, the complete variable domain reads GAGVSQSPSNKVTEKGKDVELRCDPISGHTALYWYRQSLGQGLEFLIYFQGNSAPDKSGLPSDRFSAERTGGSVSTLTIQRTQQEDSAVYLCASSLDGGTTDTQYFGPGTRLTVL.

The table lists this clonotype with many counts. The CDR3 DNA reads TGTGCCAGCAGCTCGACTAGCGGGAGGGCCTTTGAGCAGTTCTTC. This encodes CASSSTSGRAFEQFF. The chain is built from TRBV11-2 and TRBJ2-1, with 14 nucleotides matching TRBD2. Trimming took 4 bases from V and 9 from J; bases not matched to a gene: 5. The CDR3 runs to 15 residues. Germline assignment: CDR1 SGHAT and CDR2 FQNNGV. The full variable domain, in which reference TRBV11-2 and TRBJ2-1 provide the parts outside the CDR3, is EAGVAQSPRYKIIEKRQSVAFWCNPISGHATLYWYQQILGQGPKLLIQFQNNGVVDDSQLPKDRFSAERLKGVDSTLKIQPAKLEDSAVYLCASSSTSGRAFEQFFGPGTRLTVL.

This clonotype turned up a few times. The rearrangement links TRBV6-1 to TRBJ2-1; D uncertain. The V gene lost 6 bases and the J gene lost 0 bases, with 12 bases spanning the gap. Germline V gene lookup returns CDR1 MNHNS and CDR2 SASEGT. The CDR3 has 15 amino acids. The CDR3 loop is CASSFDTSSYNEQFF. The DNA of the CDR3 is TGTGCCAGCAGCTTTGACACAAGCTCCTACAATGAGCAGTTCTTC.

The chain uses TRBV24-1 and TRBJ2-3; 8 bases align to TRBD2. The trim removed 3 bases at V and 2 bases at J, leaving 6 bases unmatched. This CDR3 is 16 amino acids long. From germline, CDR1 is KGHDR and CDR2 SFDVKD. The CDR3 reads CATSDGSGGLTDTQYF. The CDR3 DNA is TGTGCCACCAGTGATGGGAGCGGGGGACTCACAGATACGCAGTATTTT.